This is a list of T cell receptor beta chains from one sample in a study of shared T cell receptors in the human thymus. Generated by immunoSEQ multiplex PCR, the TCRdb table keeps only in-frame clones and is missing some. Of around 730,000 clones listed, 70% to 90% are singletons. The same data also contributed to another study, on human thymus T cells.

Sequenced: thymocytes. The receptors stem from a girl under three years old with a congenital heart defect. Each CDR3 is given without its conserved first and last residue. Fields, in order: V gene, J gene, CDR3 protein.

V: TRBV18
J: TRBJ1-2
CDR3: ASSPRGTGWSESYGYT

V: TRBV5-1
J: TRBJ2-2
CDR3: ASSLLGLINTGELF

V: TRBV4-2
J: TRBJ1-5
CDR3: ASSQDSTGREMANQPQH

V: TRBV7-3
J: TRBJ1-1
CDR3: ASSSNTEAF

V: TRBV6-5
J: TRBJ2-7
CDR3: ASSPGSDGNYEQY

V: TRBV28
J: TRBJ2-3
CDR3: ASSQPARDSPGDSFPNMDTQY

V: TRBV29-1
J: TRBJ1-1
CDR3: SVSVIEAF

V: TRBV13
J: TRBJ2-6
CDR3: ASSPSRTARSGANVLT

V: TRBV14
J: TRBJ2-3
CDR3: ASSHFPLAGGTDTQY

V: TRBV2
J: TRBJ2-7
CDR3: ASSEASRTSGVHEQY

V: TRBV15
J: TRBJ2-1
CDR3: ATSKTTSGEGEQF

V: TRBV5-1
J: TRBJ1-2
CDR3: ASSPWTDLNYGYT

V: TRBV4-3
J: TRBJ2-4
CDR3: ASSQDQRERGGRQNIQY

V: TRBV5-1
J: TRBJ2-5
CDR3: ASSWEGGAQETQY

V: TRBV28
J: TRBJ1-2
CDR3: ASSYPGLNYGYT

V: TRBV6-5
J: TRBJ2-3
CDR3: ASSPQRGSTDTQY

V: TRBV7-2
J: TRBJ1-1
CDR3: ASSRQKNTEAF

V: TRBV10-3
J: TRBJ1-4
CDR3: AISEKGREKLF

V: TRBV4-1
J: TRBJ1-4
CDR3: ASSQVLATGGNEKLF

V: TRBV5-1
J: TRBJ1-4
CDR3: ASRGSGIELF

V: TRBV25-1
J: TRBJ1-5
CDR3: ASSEGQVLDQPQH

V: TRBV15
J: TRBJ2-1
CDR3: ATSRTVAGGTNEQF

V: TRBV5-6
J: TRBJ2-5
CDR3: ASSLAWTGKQETQY